The 29 T cell receptor beta chains below were found in one sample sequenced in a study of blood T cell repertoires in COVID-19. Profiling relied on immunoSEQ multiplex PCR, and the TCRdb table lists in-frame clones only, not all of them. The table shows 200,000 to 250,000 clones, with roughly 83% occurring only once. The material sequenced was PBMCs or T cells enriched from blood (not recorded which). These receptor sequences come from a woman in her forties with acute COVID-19.

The rearrangement joins TRBV27 to TRBJ2-5; D call uncertain. V shed 6 bases and J shed 5 bases, with 7 bases lying between them. Looked up from germline, CDR1 is MNHEY and CDR2 is SMNVEV (reference sequence). CDR3 size: 11 residues. CDR3 sequence (DNA): TGTGCCAGCAGGGGCGTGGAGACCCAGTACTTC. Protein sequence: CASRGVETQYF.

The gene calls are TRBV19 and TRBJ1-3; D may be TRBD1 (5 bases). The CDR3 extends over 18 amino acids. Germline V gene sequence: CDR1 LNHDA, CDR2 SQIVND (reference sequence). V was pared by 1 base and J by 2 bases, with 18 bases between. The CDR3 loop is CASSIGAGVGTTGNTIYF. DNA for the CDR3: TGTGCCAGTAGTATAGGAGCGGGGGTTGGAACGACTGGAAACACCATATATTTT.

The V and J genes are TRBV6-5 and TRBJ1-3; D is ambiguous. Trimming stripped 6 bases from V and 8 bases from J, with 8 bases between. Germline-derived CDR1 and CDR2 are MNHEY and SVGAGI. The CDR3 spans 11 residues. This CDR3 is CASSNSHTIYF. CDR3 sequence (DNA): TGTGCCAGCAGCAATTCCCACACCATATATTTT.

The genes are TRBV28 and TRBJ2-7, with D perhaps matching TRBD2 (6 bases). The germline V gene encodes CDR1 MDHEN and CDR2 SYDVKM. CDR3 length: 15 residues. Trimming shortened V by 6 bases and J by 2 bases, and 17 bases separated the two germline ends. This CDR3 is CASRVYYGEAYEQYF. Written as DNA, the CDR3 is TGTGCCAGCAGAGTGTACTACGGGGAGGCCTACGAGCAGTACTTC.

The CDR3 loop is CSATRETEAFF. In nucleotides, the CDR3 is TGCAGTGCTACCCGGGAAACTGAAGCTTTCTTT. The chain joins TRBV20-1 to TRBJ1-1, with D unresolved. V lost 4 bases, J lost 5 bases, and 8 bases lay in between. Germline CDR1 DFQATT, CDR2 SNEGSKA (reference sequence). This CDR3 has 11 amino acids.

The genes are TRBV19 and TRBJ2-5; D is perhaps TRBD1 (5 bases). The V gene lost 8 bases and the J gene lost 2 bases, with 12 bases spanning the gap. The CDR3 runs to 13 residues. In germline, CDR1 is LNHDA, CDR2 SQIVND (reference sequence). The CDR3 DNA follows: TGTGCCAGTGGATCAGGGATTCAAGAGACCCAGTACTTC. Protein product: CASGSGIQETQYF.

The V gene is TRBV29-1, the J gene TRBJ2-5; TRBD2 aligns across 7 bases. After removal of 1 base from V and 1 base from J, the junction contained 12 bases not matched to a gene. CDR1 is SQVTM, CDR2 ANQGSEA, per germline. The CDR3 covers 17 residues. CDR3 nucleotides: TGCAGCGTTGAAGTTTCACGGAGCGGGACCCCCCAAGAGACCCAGTACTTC. It codes for CSVEVSRSGTPQETQYF.

This chain uses TRBV30 with TRBJ2-3; TRBD1 aligns across 10 bases. Per germline, CDR1 GTSNPN and CDR2 SVGIG (reference sequence). This CDR3 contains 14 residues. Trimming took 5 bases from V and 1 from J; bases not matched to a gene: 3. The CDR3 sequence is CAWAGQGGTDTQYF. The CDR3 DNA is TGTGCCTGGGCTGGACAGGGGGGCACAGATACGCAGTATTTT.

This sequence joins TRBV7-3 and TRBJ1-1; no definite D call. CDR3 length equals 14 residues. The germline V gene has CDR1 SGHTA and CDR2 FQGTGA. V was cut by 6 bases and J by 1 base, with 12 bases left in between. CDR3 sequence (DNA): TGTGCCAGCAGACAAATTGGAGGGAACACTGAAGCTTTCTTT. Translating it yields CASRQIGGNTEAFF.

This rearrangement joins TRBV2 to TRBJ1-5; D is perhaps TRBD1 (5 bases). The CDR3 consists of 15 residues. Germline V gene data show CDR1 as SNHLY and CDR2 as FYNNEI. V was cut by 6 bases and J by 0 bases, with 12 bases left in between. In DNA, the CDR3 is TGTGCCAGCAGAGGGGTCAGATTTAGCAATCAGCCCCAGCATTTT. It codes for CASRGVRFSNQPQHF.

This clone was seen more than once but under ten times. The CDR3 coding sequence is TGTGCCAGCAGCCCCCTCCCGGACAGGCAGTTCTTC. Protein: CASSPLPDRQFF. The chain joins TRBV14 to TRBJ2-1; TRBD1 might be the D (6 bases). V dropped 4 bases and J dropped 12 bases, with 13 bases sitting between them. The CDR3 is 12 amino acids. The germline V gene has CDR1 SGHDN and CDR2 FVKESK.

The V and J genes are TRBV4-2 and TRBJ2-5; 9 bases map to TRBD1. With 4 bases clipped from V and 2 bases from J, the junction kept 5 bases outside the gene matches. CDR1 LGHNA and CDR2 YNFKEQ come from the germline V gene. The CDR3 runs 15 residues. CDR3 protein: CASSPPGQGQETQYF. CDR3 coding DNA: TGTGCCAGCAGCCCTCCGGGACAGGGACAAGAGACCCAGTACTTC.

CDR3 residues: CASSGVGTGTYEQYF. In DNA, the CDR3 is TGTGCCAGCAGTGGGGTAGGGACAGGGACCTACGAGCAGTACTTC. The V gene is TRBV2, the J gene TRBJ2-7; 9 nucleotides match TRBD1. Losses at the gene ends were 4 bases for V and 2 bases for J; bases not matched to a gene: 6. CDR1 is SNHLY and CDR2 is FYNNEI in the germline V gene. This CDR3 has 15 amino acids.

This chain joins TRBV30 and TRBJ2-1; 11 bases fit TRBD2. V dropped 5 bases and J dropped 3; count of bases not matched to a gene: 3. The CDR3 has 14 residues. Germline CDR1 is GTSNPN and CDR2 is SVGIG (reference sequence). This CDR3 reads CAWSGTSGYNEQFF. The CDR3 DNA is TGTGCCTGGTCCGGGACTAGCGGCTACAATGAGCAGTTCTTC.

As regards this clone: Other DNA sequences in the sample encode the same CDR3. V usage is TRBV6-5 and J usage is TRBJ1-5; D is undetermined. CDR1 MNHEY and CDR2 SVGAGI come from the germline V gene. The CDR3 is 15 residues long. Trimming removed 5 bases at V and 7 bases at J, with 18 bases between. The CDR3 is CASSREGSGPQPQHF. For the CDR3, the DNA is TGTGCCAGCAGTCGAGAGGGCTCCGGACCCCAGCCCCAGCATTTT.

This clone was recorded only once. V is TRBV10-3 and J is TRBJ1-6; D is possibly TRBD1 (6 bases). V lost 5 bases to trimming and J lost 6 bases, with 11 bases between them. CDR1 is ENHRY and CDR2 is SYGVKD in the germline V gene. This CDR3 has 14 residues. This CDR3 is CAISNRESNSPLHF. CDR3 DNA: TGTGCCATCAGTAACAGGGAGAGTAATTCACCCCTCCACTTT.

The rearrangement joins TRBV7-9 to TRBJ2-2, with D unclear. This CDR3 has 16 residues. Germline V CDR1 and CDR2: SEHNR, FQNEAQ (reference sequence). Deletions cut 4 bases from V and 0 bases from J, with 12 bases between. This chain's CDR3 is CASSSPNNSNTGELFF. The CDR3 nucleotides read TGTGCCAGCAGCTCCCCAAATAACTCGAACACCGGGGAGCTGTTTTTT.

J is TRBJ1-5 and V is TRBV28; 7 nucleotides agree with TRBD1. CDR3 length: 14 residues. Trimming at V came to 5 bases and at J to 6 bases, leaving 7 bases not matched to a gene. Looked up from germline, CDR1 is MDHEN and CDR2 is SYDVKM. The CDR3 reads CASSLGTAPQPQHF. The CDR3 bases are TGTGCCAGCAGTCTAGGGACAGCCCCTCAGCCCCAGCATTTT.

This chain uses TRBV3-1 (or the pseudogene TRBV3-2) with TRBJ2-7; D not certain. The CDR3 is made up of 12 amino acids. V was pared by 4 bases and J by 0 bases, with 4 bases between. Germline assignment: CDR1 LGHDT and CDR2 YNNKEL (reference sequence). The DNA for the CDR3 is TGTGCCAGCAGCCCCAGCTCCTACGAGCAGTACTTC. It is translated as CASSPSSYEQYF.

The chain carries TRBV5-6 and TRBJ2-5, with D maybe TRBD2 (7 bases). Per the germline V gene, CDR1 is SGHDT and CDR2 is YYEEEE. The CDR3 has 15 amino acids. Trimming shortened V by 4 bases and J by 7 bases, and 20 bases separated the two germline ends. Written as DNA, the CDR3 is TGTGCCAGCAGCCCTCTAGGGGGGGCCGGAGGGACCCAGTACTTC. This encodes CASSPLGGAGGTQYF.

The CDR3 nucleotides are TGTGCCATCAGCGTTGACAGGGAAGACGATGGCTACACCTTC. It is translated as CAISVDREDDGYTF. V is TRBV10-3 and J is TRBJ1-2, with 7 bases lining up with TRBD1. V gave up 6 bases and J gave up 6 bases; unmatched junction bases: 10. This CDR3 spans 14 amino acids. CDR1 is ENHRY and CDR2 is SYGVKD in the germline V gene.

There are a few counts of this clone. CDR3 loop: CASSHYGRGTDTQYF. As DNA, the CDR3 is TGTGCCAGCAGCCATTACGGGCGGGGTACAGATACGCAGTATTTT. The V gene is TRBV7-8, the J gene TRBJ2-3; the D gene is possibly TRBD2 (6 bases). Trimming cost V 5 bases and J 3 bases, with 15 bases left between them. CDR3 length: 15 amino acids. Germline CDR1 SGHVS, CDR2 FQNEAQ.

The rearrangement joins TRBV19 to TRBJ2-2; D is possibly TRBD1 (5 bases). This CDR3 comprises 14 residues. Germline V gene data show CDR1 as LNHDA and CDR2 as SQIVND (reference sequence). Trimming removed 7 bases at V and 1 base at J, with 10 bases between. This CDR3 is CASNKGKNTGELFF. The CDR3 bases are TGTGCCAGTAATAAGGGGAAGAACACCGGGGAGCTGTTTTTT. The full variable domain, its missing parts supplied by reference TRBV19 and TRBJ2-2, is DGGITQSPKYLFRKEGQNVTLSCEQNLNHDAMYWYRQDPGQGLRLIYYSQIVNDFQKGDIAEGYSVSREKKESFPLTVTSAQKNPTAFYLCASNKGKNTGELFFGEGSRLTVL.

V is TRBV7-2 and J is TRBJ2-2, with D hard to call. The germline gives CDR1 SGHTA, CDR2 FQGNSA. This CDR3 has 14 amino acids. V gave up 3 bases and J gave up 7 bases, with 12 bases separating them. CDR3 DNA: TGTGCCAGCAGCTTGGGCATTGGTGGCGGGGAGCTGTTTTTT. It is translated as CASSLGIGGGELFF.

This clone appeared a few times. This CDR3 reads CASSFGSGSGIYEQYF. The DNA for the CDR3 is TGCGCCAGCAGCTTTGGATCGGGGTCTGGGATCTACGAGCAGTACTTC. The chain uses TRBV5-1 and TRBJ2-7; TRBD2 might be the D (5 bases). Trimming left V 2 bases short and J 3 bases short, with 18 bases between. This CDR3 has 16 amino acids. Germline lookup yields CDR1 SGHRS and CDR2 YFSETQ.

This CDR3 reads CASSSIDSSYEQYF. DNA of the CDR3: TGTGCCAGCAGTTCGATTGATAGCTCCTACGAGCAGTACTTC. This chain links TRBV28 with TRBJ2-7; the D is unclear. Germline lookup yields CDR1 MDHEN and CDR2 SYDVKM. The CDR3 consists of 14 residues. V was cut by 4 bases and J by 0 bases, with 10 bases left in between.

J is TRBJ1-5 and V is TRBV19, with 8 bases fitting TRBD1. The CDR3 is 15 amino acids. V lost 7 bases and J lost 0; bases outside the gene matches: 5. The germline gives CDR1 LNHDA, CDR2 SQIVND (reference sequence). The CDR3 here is CASTDRGYSNQPQHF. CDR3 coding DNA: TGTGCCAGTACAGACAGGGGTTATAGCAATCAGCCCCAGCATTTT.

V and J are TRBV7-9 and TRBJ1-1; D gene uncertain. The CDR3 has 12 amino acids. Between the trimmed V and J ends, which lost 1 base and 10 bases, there was a span of 10 bases. Germline values: CDR1 SEHNR, CDR2 FQNEAQ (reference sequence). As DNA, the CDR3 is TGTGCCAGCAGCTTAGACCGGTTGGTAGCTTTCTTT. This codes for CASSLDRLVAFF.

V is TRBV29-1 and J is TRBJ1-2; possible D gene TRBD1, 6 bases. This CDR3 region has 13 residues. Germline lookup yields CDR1 SQVTM and CDR2 ANQGSEA. Trimming stripped 2 bases from V and 6 bases from J, with 13 bases between. CDR3 DNA sequence: TGCAGCGTTGAACACAGGGTGTTCGATGGCTACACCTTC. Its protein product is CSVEHRVFDGYTF.